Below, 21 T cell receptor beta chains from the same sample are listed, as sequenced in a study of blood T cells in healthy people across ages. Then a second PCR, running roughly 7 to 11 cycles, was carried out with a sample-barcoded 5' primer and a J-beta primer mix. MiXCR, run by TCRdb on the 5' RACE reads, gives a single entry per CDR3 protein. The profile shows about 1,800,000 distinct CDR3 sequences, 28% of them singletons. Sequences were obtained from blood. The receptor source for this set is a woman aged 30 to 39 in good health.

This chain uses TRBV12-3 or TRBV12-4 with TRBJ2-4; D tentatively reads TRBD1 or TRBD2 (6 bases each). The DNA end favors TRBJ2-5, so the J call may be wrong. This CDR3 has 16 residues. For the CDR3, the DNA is TGTGCCAGCAGCCAAACGGACGGGGGCGGAGTAGAGACCCAGTACTTC. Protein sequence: CASSQTDGGGVETQYF.

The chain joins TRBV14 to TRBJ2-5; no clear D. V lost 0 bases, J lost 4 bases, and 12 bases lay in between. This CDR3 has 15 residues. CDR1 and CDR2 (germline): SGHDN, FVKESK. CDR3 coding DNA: TGTGCCAGCAGCCAAGATGCGGTAGGGCGAGAGACCCAGTACTTC. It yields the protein CASSQDAVGRETQYF.

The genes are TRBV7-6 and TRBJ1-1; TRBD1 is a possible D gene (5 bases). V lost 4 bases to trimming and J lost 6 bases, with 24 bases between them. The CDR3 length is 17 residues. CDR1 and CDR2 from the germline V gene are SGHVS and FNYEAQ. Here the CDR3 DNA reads TGTGCCAGCAGCTCCCTGGTTATGGGGCCGCGTCGCGCTGAAGCTTTCTTT. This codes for CASSSLVMGPRRAEAFF.

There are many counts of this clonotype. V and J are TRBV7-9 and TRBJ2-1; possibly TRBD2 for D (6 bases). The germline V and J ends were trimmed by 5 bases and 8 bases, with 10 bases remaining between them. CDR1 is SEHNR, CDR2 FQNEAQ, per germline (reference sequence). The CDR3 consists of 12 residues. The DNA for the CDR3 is TGTGCCAGCAGCGCGACTAGGGATGAGCAGTTCTTC. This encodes CASSATRDEQFF.

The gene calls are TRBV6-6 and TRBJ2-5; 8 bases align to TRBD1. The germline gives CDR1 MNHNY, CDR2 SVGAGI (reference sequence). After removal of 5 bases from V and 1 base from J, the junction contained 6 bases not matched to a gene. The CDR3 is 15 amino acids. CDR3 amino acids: CASSGGQAIQETQYF. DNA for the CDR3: TGTGCCAGCAGTGGGGGACAGGCAATCCAAGAGACCCAGTACTTC.

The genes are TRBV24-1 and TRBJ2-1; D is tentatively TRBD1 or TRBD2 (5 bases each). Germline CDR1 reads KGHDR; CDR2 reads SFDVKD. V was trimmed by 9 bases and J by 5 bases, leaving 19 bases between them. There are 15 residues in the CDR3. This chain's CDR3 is CATRTRGRPDNEQFF. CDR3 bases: TGTGCCACCCGGACGAGGGGCAGACCAGACAATGAGCAGTTCTTC.

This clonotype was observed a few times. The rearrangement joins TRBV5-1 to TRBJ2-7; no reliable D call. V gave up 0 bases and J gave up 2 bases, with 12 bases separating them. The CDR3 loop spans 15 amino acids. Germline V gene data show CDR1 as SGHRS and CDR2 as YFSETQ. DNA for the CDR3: TGCGCCAGCAGCTTGGCCCCTATGGGGACCTACGAGCAGTACTTC. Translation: CASSLAPMGTYEQYF.

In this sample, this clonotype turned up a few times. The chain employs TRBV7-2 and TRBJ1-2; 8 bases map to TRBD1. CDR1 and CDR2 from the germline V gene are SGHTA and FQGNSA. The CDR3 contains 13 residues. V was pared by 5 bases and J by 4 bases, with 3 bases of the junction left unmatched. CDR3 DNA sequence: TGTGCCAGCAGCCACGACAGGGGCTATGGCTACACCTTC. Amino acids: CASSHDRGYGYTF.

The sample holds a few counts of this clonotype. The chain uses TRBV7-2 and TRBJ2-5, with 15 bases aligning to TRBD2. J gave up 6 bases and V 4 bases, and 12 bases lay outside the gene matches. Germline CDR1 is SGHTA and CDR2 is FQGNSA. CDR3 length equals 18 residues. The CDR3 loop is CASSSRTSGRADGKTQYF. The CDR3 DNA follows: TGTGCCAGCAGCTCCCGGACTAGCGGGAGGGCCGATGGAAAGACCCAGTACTTC.

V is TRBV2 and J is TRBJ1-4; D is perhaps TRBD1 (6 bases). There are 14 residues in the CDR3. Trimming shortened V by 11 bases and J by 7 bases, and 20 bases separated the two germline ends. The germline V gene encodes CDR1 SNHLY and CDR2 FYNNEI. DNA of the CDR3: TGTGCCGGCACGGGGTCGGGGGCGAGTGAAAAACTGTTTTTT. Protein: CAGTGSGASEKLFF.

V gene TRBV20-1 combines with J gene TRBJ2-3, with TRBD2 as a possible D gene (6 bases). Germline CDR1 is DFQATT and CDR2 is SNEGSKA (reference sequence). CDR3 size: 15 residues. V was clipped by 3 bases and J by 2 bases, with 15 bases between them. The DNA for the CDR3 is TGCAGTGCTAGGGGCCCCGGGGGAACCACAGATACGCAGTATTTT. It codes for CSARGPGGTTDTQYF.

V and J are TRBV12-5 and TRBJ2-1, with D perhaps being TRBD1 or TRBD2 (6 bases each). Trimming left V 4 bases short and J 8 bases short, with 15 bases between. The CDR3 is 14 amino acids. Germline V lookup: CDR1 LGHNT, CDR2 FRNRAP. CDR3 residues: CASGWGAAGDEQFF. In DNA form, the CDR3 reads TGTGCTAGTGGTTGGGGGGCGGCAGGCGATGAGCAGTTCTTC.

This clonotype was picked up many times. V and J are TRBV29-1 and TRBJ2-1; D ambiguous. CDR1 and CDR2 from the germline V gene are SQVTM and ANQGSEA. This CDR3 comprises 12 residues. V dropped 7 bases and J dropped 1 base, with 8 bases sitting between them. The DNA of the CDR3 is TGCAGCGCTTTGCCGTCCTACAATGAGCAGTTCTTC. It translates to CSALPSYNEQFF.

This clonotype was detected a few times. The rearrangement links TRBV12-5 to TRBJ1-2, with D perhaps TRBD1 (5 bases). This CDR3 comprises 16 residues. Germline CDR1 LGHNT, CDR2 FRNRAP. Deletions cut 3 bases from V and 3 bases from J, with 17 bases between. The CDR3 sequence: CASGFETSGAHYGYTF. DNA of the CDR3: TGTGCTAGTGGTTTTGAAACCTCCGGGGCCCACTATGGCTACACCTTC.

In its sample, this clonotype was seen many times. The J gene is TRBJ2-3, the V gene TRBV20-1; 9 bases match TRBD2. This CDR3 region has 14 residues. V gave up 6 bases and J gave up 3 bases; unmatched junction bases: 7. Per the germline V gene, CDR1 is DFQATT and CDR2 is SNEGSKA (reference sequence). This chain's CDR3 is CSAQSAGGTDTQYF. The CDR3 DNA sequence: TGCAGTGCGCAATCAGCGGGGGGAACAGATACGCAGTATTTT.

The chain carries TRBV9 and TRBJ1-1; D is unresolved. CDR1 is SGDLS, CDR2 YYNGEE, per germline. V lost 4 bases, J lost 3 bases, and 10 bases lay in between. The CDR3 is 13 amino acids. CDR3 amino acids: CASSSGSHTEAFF. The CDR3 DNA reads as TGTGCCAGCAGCAGCGGAAGCCACACTGAAGCTTTCTTT.

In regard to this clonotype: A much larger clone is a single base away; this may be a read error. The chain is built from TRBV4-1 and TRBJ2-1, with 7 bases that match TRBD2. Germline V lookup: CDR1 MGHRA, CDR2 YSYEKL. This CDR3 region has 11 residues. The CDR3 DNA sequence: TGCACCAGCAGCGGGGACAATGAGCAGTTCTTC. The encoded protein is CTSSGDNEQFF.

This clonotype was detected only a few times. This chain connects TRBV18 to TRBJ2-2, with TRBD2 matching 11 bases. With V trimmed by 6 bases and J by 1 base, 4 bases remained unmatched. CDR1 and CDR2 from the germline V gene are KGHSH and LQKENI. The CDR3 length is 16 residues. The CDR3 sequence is CASSTSGALNTGELFF. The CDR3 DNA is TGTGCCAGCTCGACTAGCGGGGCGCTGAACACCGGGGAGCTGTTTTTT. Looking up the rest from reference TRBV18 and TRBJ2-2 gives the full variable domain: NAGVMQNPRHLVRRRGQEARLRCSPMKGHSHVYWYRQLPEEGLKFMVYLQKENIIDESGMPKERFSAEFPKEGPSILRIQQVVRGDSAAYFCASSTSGALNTGELFFGEGSRLTVL.

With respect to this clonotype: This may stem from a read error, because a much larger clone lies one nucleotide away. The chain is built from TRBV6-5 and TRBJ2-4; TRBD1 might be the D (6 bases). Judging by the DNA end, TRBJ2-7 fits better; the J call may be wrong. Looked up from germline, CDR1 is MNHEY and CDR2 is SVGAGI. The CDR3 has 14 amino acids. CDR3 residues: CASSYNRVTLEQYF. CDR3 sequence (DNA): TGTGCCAGCAGTTACAACAGGGTCACTCTCGAGCAGTACTTC.

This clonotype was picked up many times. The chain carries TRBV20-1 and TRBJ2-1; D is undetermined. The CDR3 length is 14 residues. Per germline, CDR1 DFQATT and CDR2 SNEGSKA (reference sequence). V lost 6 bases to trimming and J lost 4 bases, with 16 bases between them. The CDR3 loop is CSAPPGLGYNEQFF. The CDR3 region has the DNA TGCAGTGCCCCTCCGGGCCTGGGGTACAATGAGCAGTTCTTC.

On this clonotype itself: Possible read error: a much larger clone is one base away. The CDR3 region has the DNA TGTGCCATCAGTAACGTAGCGGGTATCCACGAGCAGTACTTC. This sequence encodes CAISNVAGIHEQYF. The V and J genes are TRBV10-3 and TRBJ2-7; 7 bases align to TRBD2. The germline V gene encodes CDR1 ENHRY and CDR2 SYGVKD. This CDR3 has 14 residues. V trimming: 5 bases; J trimming: 5 bases; junction bases outside the gene matches: 9.